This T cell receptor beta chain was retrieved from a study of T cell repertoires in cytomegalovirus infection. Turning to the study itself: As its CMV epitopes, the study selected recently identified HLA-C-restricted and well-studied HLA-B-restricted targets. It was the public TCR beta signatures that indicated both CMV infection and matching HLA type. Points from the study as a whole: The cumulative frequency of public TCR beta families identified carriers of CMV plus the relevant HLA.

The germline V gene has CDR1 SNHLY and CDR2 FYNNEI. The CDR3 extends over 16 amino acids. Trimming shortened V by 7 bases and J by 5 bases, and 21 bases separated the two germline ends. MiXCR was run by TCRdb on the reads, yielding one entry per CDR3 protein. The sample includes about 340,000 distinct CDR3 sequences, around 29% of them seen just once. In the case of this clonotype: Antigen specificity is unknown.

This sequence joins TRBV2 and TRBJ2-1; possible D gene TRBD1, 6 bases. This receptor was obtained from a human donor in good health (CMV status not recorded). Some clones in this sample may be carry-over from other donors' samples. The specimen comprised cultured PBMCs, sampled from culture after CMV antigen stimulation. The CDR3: CASNTDPRTDDNEQFF. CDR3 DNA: TGTGCCAGCAACACCGATCCTCGGACAGACGACAATGAGCAGTTCTTC.